Below, 11 T cell receptor beta chains from the same sample are listed, as sequenced in a study of neurological immune-mediated disorders. TCRdb ran MiXCR on the 5' RACE reads and lists one entry per CDR3 protein. The table lists more than 50,000 distinct CDR3 sequences, 4% to 6% of them singletons. Specimen: PBMCs. These receptors all stem from a woman in her 30s with multiple sclerosis.

This clonotype was seen repeatedly, ten times or more. The CDR3 coding sequence is TGTGCCACCAGCAGCTGGGGAAACTACGAGCAGTACTTC. It codes for CATSSWGNYEQYF. The chain joins TRBV15 to TRBJ2-7; D not certain. The CDR3 spans 13 residues. The germline V and J ends were trimmed by 3 bases and 3 bases, with 9 bases remaining between them. Germline V gene lookup returns CDR1 LNHNV and CDR2 YYDKDF (reference sequence).

For this clonotype: The junction differs from germline at one of its ends, possibly a read error. The rearrangement joins TRBV7-8 to TRBJ1-6; D is undetermined. The CDR3 sequence is 16 residues long. Per the germline V gene, CDR1 is SGHVS and CDR2 is FQNEAQ. The CDR3 nucleotides are TGTGCCAGCAGCTTAGACCTCGCGGTCGCGAATTCACCCCTCAACTTT. Protein: CASSLDLAVANSPLNF.

This chain connects TRBV20-1 to TRBJ2-2, with 14 bases that match TRBD2. With V trimmed by 1 base and J by 0 bases, 7 bases remained unmatched. CDR3 length: 19 residues. Germline V gene lookup returns CDR1 DFQATT and CDR2 SNEGSKA (reference sequence). The CDR3 loop is CSARVRTSGGHANTGELFF. CDR3 in DNA: TGCAGTGCTAGAGTAAGGACTAGCGGGGGGCACGCGAACACCGGGGAGCTGTTTTTT.

This clonotype was found many times. This chain joins TRBV10-1 and TRBJ2-3; the match to TRBD2 covers 7 bases. Germline V lookup: CDR1 WNHNN, CDR2 SYGVQD (reference sequence). This CDR3 spans 18 amino acids. The V and J ends lost 3 bases and 4 bases, in that order; junction bases with no gene match: 16. This CDR3 is CASSDLRGRGEIADTQYF. The CDR3 DNA is TGCGCCAGCAGTGACTTGAGAGGACGGGGGGAGATCGCAGATACGCAGTATTTT.

With regard to this clonotype: The junction departs from germline at one end; a sequencing error may be responsible. This chain joins TRBV12-3 or TRBV12-4 and TRBJ1-5, with D maybe TRBD1 (6 bases). CDR3 length: 13 amino acids. CDR3 loop: CASRTDRNQPQNF. In DNA form, the CDR3 reads TGTGCCAGCAGGACGGACAGAAATCAGCCCCAGAATTTT.

This clonotype was counted ten times or more. This sequence joins TRBV6-2 or TRBV6-3 and TRBJ2-1; 8 nucleotides line up with TRBD2. The CDR3 runs to 16 residues. The J segment lost 7 bases and the V segment lost 6 bases, leaving 14 bases of the junction unmatched. Germline assignment: CDR1 MNHEY and CDR2 SVGEGT. Written as DNA, the CDR3 is TGTGCCAGCAGCCCTGTCGGGGGGGGCCGCCGGAATGAGCAGTTCTTC. Protein product: CASSPVGGGRRNEQFF.

This clonotype has a count of ten or more. The chain uses TRBV6-2 or TRBV6-3 and TRBJ2-7; D might be TRBD2 (5 bases). V dropped 2 bases and J dropped 2 bases, with 7 bases sitting between them. CDR1 and CDR2 from the germline V gene are MNHEY and SVGEGT. CDR3 length: 13 residues. The CDR3 spells CASSYPGTYEQYF. CDR3 bases: TGTGCCAGCAGTTACCCGGGGACCTACGAGCAGTACTTC.

This chain links TRBV5-1 with TRBJ1-2; D is unresolved. Per germline, CDR1 SGHRS and CDR2 YFSETQ. V was pared by 2 bases and J by 8 bases, with 10 bases between. The CDR3 sequence is 12 residues long. CDR3 nucleotide sequence: TGCGCCAGCAGCTTAGCGTCACGGGGCTACACCTTC. It specifies CASSLASRGYTF. Full variable domain (missing parts from reference TRBV5-1 and TRBJ1-2): KAGVTQTPRYLIKTRGQQVTLSCSPISGHRSVSWYQQTPGQGLQFLFEYFSETQRNKGNFPGRFSGRQFSNSRSEMNVSTLELGDSALYLCASSLASRGYTFGSGTRLTVV.

This clonotype has ten or more counts. The chain combines TRBV5-1 with TRBJ2-7; D may be TRBD1 (6 bases). The CDR3 covers 14 residues. In germline, CDR1 is SGHRS, CDR2 YFSETQ. With 0 bases removed from V and 2 bases from J, the gap between germline ends came to 9 bases. The CDR3 reads CASSLGQVPYEQYF. CDR3 nucleotide sequence: TGCGCCAGCAGCTTGGGACAGGTGCCCTACGAGCAGTACTTC. Based on the CDR3 plus reference TRBV5-1 and TRBJ2-7, the full variable domain is KAGVTQTPRYLIKTRGQQVTLSCSPISGHRSVSWYQQTPGQGLQFLFEYFSETQRNKGNFPGRFSGRQFSNSRSEMNVSTLELGDSALYLCASSLGQVPYEQYFGPGTRLTVT.

This clonotype was observed many times. The chain recombines TRBV10-1 with TRBJ1-6; TRBD1 might be the D (5 bases). In germline, CDR1 is WNHNN, CDR2 SYGVQD (reference sequence). Trimming cost V 1 base and J 10 bases, with 29 bases left between them. This CDR3 spans 20 amino acids. DNA of the CDR3: TGCGCCAGCAGTGAGTTTGGACACGCTCCGGGACCCCGGCCGGAATCACCCCTCCACTTT. Translated: CASSEFGHAPGPRPESPLHF.

This chain connects TRBV20-1 to TRBJ2-5; D gene unclear. CDR1 and CDR2 (germline): DFQATT, SNEGSKA (reference sequence). The CDR3 runs 13 residues. V was shortened by 6 bases and J by 5 bases, with 16 bases between the two germline ends. The CDR3 sequence is CSANRPTAETQYF. CDR3 DNA: TGCAGTGCAAACAGACCAACCGCGGAGACCCAGTACTTC.